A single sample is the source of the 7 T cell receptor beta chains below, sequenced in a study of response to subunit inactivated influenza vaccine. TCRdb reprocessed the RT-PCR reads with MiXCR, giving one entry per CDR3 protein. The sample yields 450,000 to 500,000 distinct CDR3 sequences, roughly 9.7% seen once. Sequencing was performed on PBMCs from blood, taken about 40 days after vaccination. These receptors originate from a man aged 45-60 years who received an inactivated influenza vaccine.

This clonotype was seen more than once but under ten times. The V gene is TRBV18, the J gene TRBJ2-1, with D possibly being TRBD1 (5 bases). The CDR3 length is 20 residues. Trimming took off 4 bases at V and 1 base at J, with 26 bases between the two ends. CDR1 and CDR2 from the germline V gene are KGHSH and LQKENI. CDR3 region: CASSLQVGQHTKGSYNEQFF. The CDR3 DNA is TGTGCCAGCTCACTCCAAGTGGGGCAGCACACAAAAGGGTCCTACAATGAGCAGTTCTTC.

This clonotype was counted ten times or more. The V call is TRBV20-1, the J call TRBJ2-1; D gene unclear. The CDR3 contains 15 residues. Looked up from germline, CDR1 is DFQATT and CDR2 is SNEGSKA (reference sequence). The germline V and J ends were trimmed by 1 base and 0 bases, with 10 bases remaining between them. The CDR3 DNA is TGCAGTGCTAGAGGTGTTAGGGACTCCTACAATGAGCAGTTCTTC. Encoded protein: CSARGVRDSYNEQFF.

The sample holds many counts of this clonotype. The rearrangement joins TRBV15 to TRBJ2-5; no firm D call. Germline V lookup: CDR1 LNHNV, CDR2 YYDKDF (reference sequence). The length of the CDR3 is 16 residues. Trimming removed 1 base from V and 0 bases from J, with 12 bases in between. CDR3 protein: CATSRVPRMYQETQYF. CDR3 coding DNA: TGTGCCACCAGCAGAGTTCCTCGGATGTACCAAGAGACCCAGTACTTC.

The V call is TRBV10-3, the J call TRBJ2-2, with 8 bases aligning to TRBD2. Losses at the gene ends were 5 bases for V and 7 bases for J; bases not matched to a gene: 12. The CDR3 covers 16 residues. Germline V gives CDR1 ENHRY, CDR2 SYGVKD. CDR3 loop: CAISPGVAGIGGELFF. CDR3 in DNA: TGTGCCATCAGTCCCGGGGTAGCGGGAATAGGCGGGGAGCTGTTTTTT.

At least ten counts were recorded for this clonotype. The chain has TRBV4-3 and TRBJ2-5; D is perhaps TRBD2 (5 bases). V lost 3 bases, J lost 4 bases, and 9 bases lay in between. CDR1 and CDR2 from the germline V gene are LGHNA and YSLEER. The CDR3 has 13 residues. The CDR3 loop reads CASSQNSGETQYF. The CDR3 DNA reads TGCGCCAGCAGCCAGAACAGCGGAGAGACCCAGTACTTC.

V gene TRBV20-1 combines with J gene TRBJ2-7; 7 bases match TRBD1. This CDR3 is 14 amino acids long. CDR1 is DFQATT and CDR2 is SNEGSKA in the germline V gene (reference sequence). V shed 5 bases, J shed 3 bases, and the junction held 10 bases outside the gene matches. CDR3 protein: CSAVEGGVHYEQYF. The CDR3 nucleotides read TGCAGTGCTGTAGAAGGGGGCGTTCACTACGAGCAGTACTTC.

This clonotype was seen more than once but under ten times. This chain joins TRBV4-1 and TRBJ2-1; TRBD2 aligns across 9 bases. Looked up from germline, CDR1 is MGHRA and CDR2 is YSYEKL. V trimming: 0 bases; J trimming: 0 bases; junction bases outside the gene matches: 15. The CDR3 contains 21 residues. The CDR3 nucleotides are TGCGCCAGCAGCCAAGAATGGAGTCGCGGGAGGGTTTTAAGCTCCTACAATGAGCAGTTCTTC. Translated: CASSQEWSRGRVLSSYNEQFF.